These 29 T cell receptor beta chains share one sample of origin, sequenced in a study of T cells in Graves' hyperthyroidism and ophthalmopathy. Template material for amplifying TCR beta CDR3 regions consisted of RNA transcripts. RT-PCR in the first round (using the HTBI primer set) targeted the TCR CDR3. Each CDR3 protein is one row after TCRdb ran MiXCR on the multiplex PCR reads. The sample holds 250,000 to 300,000 distinct CDR3 sequences, roughly 19% seen once. Sequenced input: blood. The receptors were gathered from a man aged 50 or older with Graves' ophthalmopathy.

The chain employs TRBV7-3 and TRBJ2-2; weak D call: TRBD2 (5 bases). The CDR3 sequence is 15 residues long. Trimming took off 2 bases at V and 5 bases at J, with 12 bases between the two ends. Looked up from germline, CDR1 is SGHTA and CDR2 is FQGTGA. The DNA for the CDR3 is TGTGCCAGCAGCTTACAGGACTCAGAGACCGGGGAGCTGTTTTTT. Translation gives CASSLQDSETGELFF. Variable domain in full (rest from reference TRBV7-3 and TRBJ2-2): GAGVSQTPSNKVTEKGKYVELRCDPISGHTALYWYRQSLGQGPEFLIYFQGTGAADDSGLPNDRFFAVRPEGSVSTLKIQRTERGDSAVYLCASSLQDSETGELFFGEGSRLTVL.

J is TRBJ2-7 and V is TRBV30; no clear D gene. Trimming took 0 bases from V and 6 from J, leaving 12 bases between them. From germline, CDR1 is GTSNPN and CDR2 SVGIG (reference sequence). This CDR3 region has 13 residues. Written as DNA, the CDR3 is TGTGCCTGGAGTGTACTCGAGCCGTCCGAGCAGTACTTC. Amino acids: CAWSVLEPSEQYF.

The chain has TRBV15 and TRBJ1-1, with TRBD1 matching over 9 bases. The CDR3 consists of 13 residues. V shed 6 bases and J 10 bases; nucleotides not matched to a gene: 9. Germline loops: CDR1 LNHNV, CDR2 YYDKDF (reference sequence). The CDR3 DNA follows: TGTGCCACCAGTAGCCCGGGACAGGGAAGAGCTTTCTTT. Protein sequence: CATSSPGQGRAFF.

The chain is built from TRBV6-5 and TRBJ1-1; 8 bases map to TRBD1. CDR1 is MNHEY and CDR2 is SVGAGI in the germline V gene. The V segment lost 4 bases and the J segment 4 bases; nucleotides outside the gene matches: 8. CDR3 length: 15 residues. The CDR3 coding sequence is TGTGCCAGCAGTTGGGACAGGTGGGGGAGCACTGAAGCTTTCTTT. Amino acids: CASSWDRWGSTEAFF.

This clonotype was seen a few times. The rearrangement links TRBV24-1 to TRBJ2-1, with 10 bases fitting TRBD1. This CDR3 is 15 amino acids long. CDR1 and CDR2 from the germline V gene are KGHDR and SFDVKD. V was pared by 4 bases and J by 7 bases, with 6 bases of the junction left unmatched. The CDR3 DNA follows: TGTGCCACCAGTGACCACAGACAGGGGGCAAATGAGCAGTTCTTC. Amino acids: CATSDHRQGANEQFF.

This rearrangement joins TRBV14 to TRBJ1-2; D remains unclear. The CDR3 is 15 amino acids. The V end was cut by 1 base, the J end by 6 bases, with 15 bases between. Germline V lookup: CDR1 SGHDN, CDR2 FVKESK. CDR3 in DNA: TGTGCCAGCAGCCAAGCGAATGGTCGCTTGGATGGCTACACCTTC. Its translation: CASSQANGRLDGYTF.

This clonotype was counted only a few times. The rearrangement joins TRBV15 to TRBJ2-7; possible D gene TRBD2, 6 bases. CDR3 length: 15 amino acids. V was trimmed by 3 bases and J by 7 bases, leaving 19 bases between them. Germline values: CDR1 LNHNV, CDR2 YYDKDF (reference sequence). The CDR3 DNA is TGTGCCACCAGCAGCCGGACTATTAGACCTGGGGAGCAGTACTTC. Amino acids: CATSSRTIRPGEQYF.

The sample holds a few counts of this clonotype. The rearrangement links TRBV5-1 to TRBJ1-3; D perhaps matches TRBD1 (5 bases). Trimming pared 2 bases from V and 2 bases from J, leaving 8 bases between. This CDR3 has 14 residues. From germline, CDR1 is SGHRS and CDR2 YFSETQ. The CDR3 is CASSLGATGNTIYF. CDR3 coding DNA: TGCGCCAGCAGCTTAGGGGCTACTGGAAACACCATATATTTT.

This rearrangement joins TRBV14 to TRBJ1-6; 8 bases align to TRBD1. V was pared by 6 bases and J by 7 bases, with 8 bases of the junction left unmatched. CDR3 size: 15 residues. Germline V gives CDR1 SGHDN, CDR2 FVKESK. The CDR3 region is CASSRQGFGNSPLHF. The CDR3 region has the DNA TGTGCCAGCAGTCGACAGGGGTTTGGGAATTCACCCCTCCACTTT.

There are many counts of this clonotype. The chain couples TRBV2 to TRBJ1-5; no definite D call. The CDR3 runs to 14 residues. CDR1 is SNHLY, CDR2 FYNNEI, per germline. V was pared by 0 bases and J by 8 bases, with 11 bases between. The CDR3 nucleotides read TGTGCCAGCAGTGAAGCGGGAGATTTGGAGCCCCAGCATTTT. This gives the protein CASSEAGDLEPQHF.

This clonotype was recorded many times. The chain recombines TRBV28 with TRBJ2-3; 10 nucleotides line up with TRBD2. Losses at the gene ends were 2 bases for V and 5 bases for J; bases not matched to a gene: 13. This CDR3 region has 18 residues. Looked up from germline, CDR1 is MDHEN and CDR2 is SYDVKM. The CDR3 loop is CASSLPTAPSGSRDTQYF. DNA for the CDR3: TGTGCCAGCAGTTTACCCACGGCCCCTAGCGGGAGCCGAGATACGCAGTATTTT.

This clonotype has at least ten counts. J is TRBJ2-7 and V is TRBV20-1; D unclear. The CDR3 covers 12 residues. Trimming took 3 bases from V and 3 from J, leaving 9 bases between them. Germline CDR1 and CDR2: DFQATT and SNEGSKA (reference sequence). CDR3 sequence (DNA): TGCAGTGCTAGTAACAGCGACTACGAGCAGTACTTC. Amino acid sequence: CSASNSDYEQYF.

This clonotype was recorded many times. This chain connects TRBV7-2 to TRBJ2-7; 13 bases are a match to TRBD2. Trimming took 5 bases from V and 7 from J; bases not matched to a gene: 5. The CDR3 runs to 14 residues. Germline lookup yields CDR1 SGHTA and CDR2 FQGNSA. The CDR3, as DNA: TGTGCCAGCAGCCTCTCGGGACTAGCGGGGGAGCAGTACTTC. This codes for CASSLSGLAGEQYF.

This chain connects TRBV18 to TRBJ2-1; 10 positions agree with TRBD2. This CDR3 comprises 15 residues. After removal of 6 bases from V and 4 bases from J, the junction contained 6 bases not matched to a gene. Germline V CDR1 and CDR2: KGHSH, LQKENI. The DNA for the CDR3 is TGTGCCAGCTCCCGACTAGCGGGTCAGTACAATGAGCAGTTCTTC. Translation: CASSRLAGQYNEQFF.

This clonotype was counted at least ten times. V is TRBV3-1 and J is TRBJ1-6; no clear D. CDR1 and CDR2 (germline): LGHDT, YNNKEL (reference sequence). Between the trimmed V and J ends, which lost 4 bases and 4 bases, there was a span of 17 bases. There are 17 residues in the CDR3. The CDR3 region has the DNA TGTGCCAGCAGCCGCAGCGGAGGTACGGAATATAATTCACCCCTCCACTTT. Translating it yields CASSRSGGTEYNSPLHF.

The rearrangement uses TRBV12-3 or TRBV12-4 and TRBJ1-2, with 9 bases aligning to TRBD1. V shed 3 bases, J shed 8 bases, and the junction held 4 bases outside the gene matches. The CDR3 extends over 13 amino acids. The chain's CDR3 is CASSFGTGGGYTF. The DNA for the CDR3 is TGTGCCAGCAGTTTTGGTACAGGGGGCGGCTACACCTTC.

The chain employs TRBV12-3 or TRBV12-4 and TRBJ2-7; TRBD2 aligns across 9 bases. Trimming cost V 0 bases and J 4 bases; bases outside gene matches: 4. CDR3 length: 15 amino acids. CDR3 DNA: TGTGCCAGCAGTTTAGCTAGCGGGAGTTTTTACGAGCAGTACTTC. Its translation: CASSLASGSFYEQYF.

This clonotype was detected only a few times. The chain couples TRBV5-1 to TRBJ2-3, with 12 positions matching TRBD2. The CDR3 runs to 17 residues. V lost 1 base to trimming and J lost 5 bases; unmatched junction nucleotides: 8. The germline CDR1 and CDR2 sequences are SGHRS and YFSETQ. In nucleotides, the CDR3 is TGCGCCAGCAGCTTGAAAGCTAGCGGGAGGGTGGTAGATACGCAGTATTTT. Its protein is CASSLKASGRVVDTQYF.

At least ten counts were recorded for this clonotype. The chain recombines TRBV2 with TRBJ2-7; possibly TRBD2 for D (6 bases). Germline lookup yields CDR1 SNHLY and CDR2 FYNNEI. There are 17 residues in the CDR3. The germline V and J ends were trimmed by 7 bases and 2 bases, with 24 bases remaining between them. CDR3 residues: CASTRLVRRVGAYEQYF. CDR3 nucleotides: TGTGCCAGCACTCGACTAGTGAGGAGGGTAGGGGCCTACGAGCAGTACTTC. Full variable domain (remainder filled in from reference TRBV2 and TRBJ2-7): EPEVTQTPSHQVTQMGQEVILRCVPISNHLYFYWYRQILGQKVEFLVSFYNNEISEKSEIFDDQFSVERPDGSNFTLKIRSTKLEDSAMYFCASTRLVRRVGAYEQYFGPGTRLTVT.

V gene TRBV9 combines with J gene TRBJ2-3; tentatively, D is TRBD1 (6 bases). The germline V gene has CDR1 SGDLS and CDR2 YYNGEE. The CDR3 totals 16 residues. The germline V and J ends were trimmed by 0 bases and 0 bases, with 11 bases remaining between them. The CDR3 DNA reads TGTGCCAGCAGCGTAGTTCAGGGGCTGAGCACAGATACGCAGTATTTT. Translating it yields CASSVVQGLSTDTQYF.

Comments on this clonotype: A read error is possible here, since a much larger clone lies one base away. No conserved phenylalanine or tryptophan ends this CDR3, so it is likely a read error. The rearrangement links TRBV28 to TRBJ2-1; D could derive from TRBD1 or TRBD2 (8 bases each). From germline, CDR1 is MDHEN and CDR2 SYDVKM. Trimming shortened V by 4 bases and J by 3 bases, and 25 bases separated the two germline ends. CDR3 length: 19 amino acids. The CDR3: CASSYPDRVRTSGYNEQFL. The CDR3 region has the DNA TGTGCCAGCAGTTACCCGGACAGGGTGAGAACTAGCGGCTACAATGAGCAGTTCCTC.

The genes are TRBV24-1 and TRBJ2-2; D is ambiguous. Per germline, CDR1 KGHDR and CDR2 SFDVKD. The CDR3 has 17 residues. The germline V and J ends were trimmed by 1 base and 0 bases, with 11 bases remaining between them. For the CDR3, the DNA is TGTGCCACCAGTGATTTCCCCGTAGGACCGAACACCGGGGAGCTGTTTTTT. This encodes CATSDFPVGPNTGELFF.

DNA of the CDR3: TGTGCCAGCGGCGGGGGAAATGAGCAGTTCTTC. This codes for CASGGGNEQFF. This chain links TRBV6-1 with TRBJ2-1; 7 nucleotides match TRBD2. Per the germline V gene, CDR1 is MNHNS and CDR2 is SASEGT. The CDR3 contains 11 residues. Germline trimming cut 8 bases from V and 7 bases from J; bases unmatched to any gene: 2.

The chain recombines TRBV5-4 with TRBJ1-2, with D possibly TRBD1 on 5 matching bases. The germline V gene has CDR1 SGHNT and CDR2 YYREEE (reference sequence). Trimming stripped 3 bases from V and 5 bases from J, with 11 bases between. CDR3 length equals 13 residues. The CDR3 coding sequence is TGTGCCAGCAGCTCCGGGACGGTATATGGCTACACCTTC. The encoded protein is CASSSGTVYGYTF.

This chain connects TRBV4-1 to TRBJ2-1; TRBD1 aligns across 9 bases. Germline V CDR1 and CDR2: MGHRA, YSYEKL. CDR3 length: 16 residues. The junction had 8 bases not matched to a gene; V was cut back by 1 base and J by 7 bases. The CDR3 protein is CASSQGLFGTGNEQFF. CDR3 DNA: TGCGCCAGCAGCCAAGGCCTTTTCGGGACAGGGAATGAGCAGTTCTTC.

For this clonotype: A junction end diverges from the germline sequence, so it may reflect a read error. J is TRBJ1-2 and V is TRBV28; D ambiguous. The CDR3 contains 12 residues. In germline, CDR1 is MDHEN, CDR2 SYDVKM. In nucleotides, the CDR3 is TGTGCCAGCAGTGTGGTTAACTATGGCTACGCCTTC. Protein: CASSVVNYGYAF.

This clonotype has ten or more counts. V is TRBV5-1 and J is TRBJ2-7, with 13 bases identical to TRBD2. CDR1 and CDR2 from the germline V gene are SGHRS and YFSETQ. V dropped 4 bases and J dropped 6; count of bases not matched to a gene: 7. The CDR3 has 15 amino acids. CDR3 protein: CASSPTSGRAPEQYF. The CDR3 nucleotides read TGCGCCAGCAGCCCCACTAGCGGGAGGGCCCCCGAGCAGTACTTC.

This clonotype appeared many times. The genes are TRBV11-2 and TRBJ2-7, with 14 nucleotides matching TRBD2. Trimming removed 4 bases from V and 1 base from J; junction bases left unmatched: 3. CDR1 is SGHAT, CDR2 FQNNGV, per germline. The CDR3 contains 16 residues. CDR3 sequence (DNA): TGTGCCAGCAGCTCAAGACTAGCGGGAGGGTCCTACGAGCAGTACTTC. Residues: CASSSRLAGGSYEQYF.

A few counts support this clonotype. The V gene is TRBV6-1, the J gene TRBJ1-2; 12 bases are shared with TRBD1. The germline V gene has CDR1 MNHNS and CDR2 SASEGT. With 3 bases clipped from V and 6 bases from J, the junction kept 11 bases outside the gene matches. This CDR3 contains 17 residues. In nucleotides, the CDR3 is TGTGCCAGCAGTGATGGGACAGGGGGCGGGGGTGGGGATGGCTACACCTTC. This sequence encodes CASSDGTGGGGGDGYTF.